This paragraph reports one T cell receptor (beta chain). Its antigen is still unknown. Primers used in a second PCR of roughly 6 to 12 cycles were a sample-barcoded 5' primer and a J-beta primer mix. A single record per CDR3 protein comes from TCRdb applying MiXCR to the 5' RACE reads. This table holds hundreds of thousands of distinct CDR3 sequences, approximately 53% found once. This entry is derived from a study of blood T cells in healthy people across ages. General study findings and limits: Any changes in expanded clonotypes were possibly confounded, as donor CMV status remained unknown.

The ends were cut back, 3 bases at V and 0 bases at J, with 5 bases in the middle. CDR3 length: 13 amino acids. CDR1 is MNHEY, CDR2 SMNVEV, per germline (reference sequence). The chain joins TRBV27 to TRBJ1-1; no definite D call. Input material: blood. The source of this sequence is a man aged 35-49 years in good health. As DNA, the CDR3 is TGTGCCAGCAGTTTCGGGTTGAACACTGAAGCTTTCTTT. It yields the protein CASSFGLNTEAFF.